This T cell receptor (beta chain) was recovered during a study of T-cell reconstitution after alpha-beta-depleted transplantation in children. This clonotype was counted many times. V lost 2 bases and J lost 0, with 8 bases in between. CDR3 size: 15 residues. Germline lookup yields CDR1 MNHEY and CDR2 SVGAGI. A library of TCRbeta sequences, prepared with unique molecular identifiers, was generated. Via MiXCR, TCRdb re-called the PCR reads, giving one row per CDR3 protein. This sample has 200,000 to 250,000 distinct CDR3 sequences, with around 11% found just once. The sequenced sample was PBMCs from the stem cell graft donor, obtained from the stem cell graft. This chain links TRBV6-5 with TRBJ2-1, with D possibly being TRBD1 (5 bases). The receptor was isolated from a human donor who donated a stem cell graft to a child with acute lymphoblastic leukemia. The CDR3 protein is CASSYLQGSYNEQFF. The CDR3 bases are TGTGCCAGCAGTTACCTCCAGGGCTCCTACAATGAGCAGTTCTTC.